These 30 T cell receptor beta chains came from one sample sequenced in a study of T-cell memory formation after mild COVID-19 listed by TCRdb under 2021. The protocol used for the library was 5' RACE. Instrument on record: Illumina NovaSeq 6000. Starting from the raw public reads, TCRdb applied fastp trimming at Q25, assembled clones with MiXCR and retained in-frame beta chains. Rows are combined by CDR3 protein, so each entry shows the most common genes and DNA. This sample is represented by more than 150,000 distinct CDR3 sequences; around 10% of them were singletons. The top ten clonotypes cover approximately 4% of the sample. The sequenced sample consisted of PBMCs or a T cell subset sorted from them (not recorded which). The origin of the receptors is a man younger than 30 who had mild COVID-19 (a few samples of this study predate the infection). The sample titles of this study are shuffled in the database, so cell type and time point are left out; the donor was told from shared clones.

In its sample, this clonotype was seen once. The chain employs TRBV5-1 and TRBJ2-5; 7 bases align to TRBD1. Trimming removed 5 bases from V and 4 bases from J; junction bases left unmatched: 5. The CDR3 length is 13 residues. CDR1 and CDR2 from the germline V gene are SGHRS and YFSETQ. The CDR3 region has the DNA TGCGCCAGCAGGGAAGGGGGCGGAGAGACCCAGTACTTC. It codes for CASREGGGETQYF.

The CDR3 DNA follows: TGTGCCAGCAGTACGGACTCGAACACTGAAGCTTTCTTT. This codes for CASSTDSNTEAFF. This chain joins TRBV2 and TRBJ1-1; D is unresolved. Trimming took 5 bases from V and 1 from J, leaving 8 bases between them. Germline values: CDR1 SNHLY, CDR2 FYNNEI. The CDR3 loop spans 13 amino acids.

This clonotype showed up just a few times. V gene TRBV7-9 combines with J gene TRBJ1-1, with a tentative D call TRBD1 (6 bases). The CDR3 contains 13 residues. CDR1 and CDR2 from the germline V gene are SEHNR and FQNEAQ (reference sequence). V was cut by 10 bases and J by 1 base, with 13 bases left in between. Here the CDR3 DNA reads TGTGCCACGGACAGACTTCAGAACACTGAAGCTTTCTTT. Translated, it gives CATDRLQNTEAFF.

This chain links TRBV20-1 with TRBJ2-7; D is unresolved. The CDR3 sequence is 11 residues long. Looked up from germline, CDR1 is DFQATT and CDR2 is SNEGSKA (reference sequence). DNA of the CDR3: TGCACCCCACTACGAAATAACGAGCAGTACGTC. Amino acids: CTPLRNNEQYV.

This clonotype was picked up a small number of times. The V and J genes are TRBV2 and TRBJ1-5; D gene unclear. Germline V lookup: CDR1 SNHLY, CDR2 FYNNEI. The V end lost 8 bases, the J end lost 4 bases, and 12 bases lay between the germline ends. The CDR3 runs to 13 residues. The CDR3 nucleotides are TGTGCCAGCGTAGTAGAGCGTAATCAGCCCCAGCATTTT. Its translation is CASVVERNQPQHF.

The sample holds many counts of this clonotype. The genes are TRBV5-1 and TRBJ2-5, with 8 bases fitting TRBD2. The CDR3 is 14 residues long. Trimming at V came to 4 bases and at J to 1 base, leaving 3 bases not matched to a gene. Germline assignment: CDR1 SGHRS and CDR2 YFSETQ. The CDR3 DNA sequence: TGCGCCAGCAGCGCCGGGACTAGCCAAGAGACCCAGTACTTC. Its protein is CASSAGTSQETQYF.

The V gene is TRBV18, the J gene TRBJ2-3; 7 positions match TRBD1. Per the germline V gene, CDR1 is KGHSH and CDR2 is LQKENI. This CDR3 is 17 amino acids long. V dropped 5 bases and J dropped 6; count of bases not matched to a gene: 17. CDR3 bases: TGTGCCAGCTCAAGAGGATCGGGGACAGCTTTCACCGATACGCAGTATTTT. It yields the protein CASSRGSGTAFTDTQYF. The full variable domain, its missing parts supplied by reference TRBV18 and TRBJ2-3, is NAGVMQNPRHLVRRRGQEARLRCSPMKGHSHVYWYRQLPEEGLKFMVYLQKENIIDESGMPKERFSAEFPKEGPSILRIQQVVRGDSAAYFCASSRGSGTAFTDTQYFGPGTRLTVL.

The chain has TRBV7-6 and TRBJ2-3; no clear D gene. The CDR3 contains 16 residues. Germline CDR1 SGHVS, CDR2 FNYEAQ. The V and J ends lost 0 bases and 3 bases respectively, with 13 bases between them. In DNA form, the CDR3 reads TGTGCCAGCAGCTTAGCGGTCCCCCAGATAACAGATACGCAGTATTTT. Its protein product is CASSLAVPQITDTQYF.

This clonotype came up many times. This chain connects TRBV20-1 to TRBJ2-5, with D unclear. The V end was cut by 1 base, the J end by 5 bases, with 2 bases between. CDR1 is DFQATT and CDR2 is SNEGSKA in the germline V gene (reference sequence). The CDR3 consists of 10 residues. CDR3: CSARGETQYF. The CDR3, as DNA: TGCAGTGCTAGAGGGGAGACCCAGTACTTC.

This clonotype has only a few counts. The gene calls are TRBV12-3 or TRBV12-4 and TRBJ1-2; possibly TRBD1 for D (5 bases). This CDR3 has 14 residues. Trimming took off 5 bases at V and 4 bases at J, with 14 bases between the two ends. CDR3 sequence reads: CASSRTGEGYGYTF. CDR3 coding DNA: TGTGCCAGCAGTCGAACAGGAGAGGGCTATGGCTACACCTTC.

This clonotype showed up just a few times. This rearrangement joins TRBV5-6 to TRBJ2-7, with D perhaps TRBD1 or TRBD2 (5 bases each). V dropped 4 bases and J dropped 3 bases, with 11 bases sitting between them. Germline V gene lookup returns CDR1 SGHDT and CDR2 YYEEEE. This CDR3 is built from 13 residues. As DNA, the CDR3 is TGTGCCAGCAGCCTCAGGGACGGCTACGAGCAGTACGTC. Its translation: CASSLRDGYEQYV.

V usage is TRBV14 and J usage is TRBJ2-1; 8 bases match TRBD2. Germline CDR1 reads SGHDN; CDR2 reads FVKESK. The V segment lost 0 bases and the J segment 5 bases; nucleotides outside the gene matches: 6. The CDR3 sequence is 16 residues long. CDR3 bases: TGTGCCAGCAGCCAAGATTGGGTAGCGGGGAACAATGAGCAGTTCTTC. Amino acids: CASSQDWVAGNNEQFF.

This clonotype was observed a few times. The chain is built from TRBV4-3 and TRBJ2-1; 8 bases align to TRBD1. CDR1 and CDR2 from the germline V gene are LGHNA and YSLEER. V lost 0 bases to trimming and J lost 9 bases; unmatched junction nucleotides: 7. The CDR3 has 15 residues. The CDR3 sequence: CASSQDRGLYVEQFF. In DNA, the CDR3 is TGCGCCAGCAGCCAAGACAGGGGGCTCTACGTTGAGCAGTTCTTC.

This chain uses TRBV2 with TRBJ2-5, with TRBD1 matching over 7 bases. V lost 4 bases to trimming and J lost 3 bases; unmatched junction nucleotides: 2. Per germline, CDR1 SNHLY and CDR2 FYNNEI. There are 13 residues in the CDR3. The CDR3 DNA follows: TGTGCCAGCAGTGTGGACAGGAAAGAGACCCAGTACTTC. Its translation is CASSVDRKETQYF.

The CDR3 loop is CATSLAGAETQYF. The CDR3 DNA reads as TGTGCCACCAGTCTAGCGGGGGCGGAGACCCAGTACTTC. The chain employs TRBV24-1 and TRBJ2-5, with TRBD2 matching over 10 bases. Germline trimming cut 6 bases from V and 5 bases from J; bases unmatched to any gene: 2. The germline V gene has CDR1 KGHDR and CDR2 SFDVKD. There are 13 residues in the CDR3.

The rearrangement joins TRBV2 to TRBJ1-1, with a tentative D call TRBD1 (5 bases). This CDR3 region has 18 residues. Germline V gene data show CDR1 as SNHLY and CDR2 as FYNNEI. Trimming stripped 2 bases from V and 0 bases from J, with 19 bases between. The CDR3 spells CASSESYGDANMNTEAFF. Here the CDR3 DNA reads TGTGCCAGCAGTGAAAGTTACGGGGACGCTAACATGAACACTGAAGCTTTCTTT.

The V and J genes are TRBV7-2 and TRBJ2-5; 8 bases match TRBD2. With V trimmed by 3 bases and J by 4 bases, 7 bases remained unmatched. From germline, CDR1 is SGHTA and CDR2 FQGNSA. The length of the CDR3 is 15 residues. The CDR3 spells CASSFSPGGAETQYF. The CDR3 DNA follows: TGTGCCAGCAGCTTTTCACCCGGGGGGGCAGAGACCCAGTACTTC.

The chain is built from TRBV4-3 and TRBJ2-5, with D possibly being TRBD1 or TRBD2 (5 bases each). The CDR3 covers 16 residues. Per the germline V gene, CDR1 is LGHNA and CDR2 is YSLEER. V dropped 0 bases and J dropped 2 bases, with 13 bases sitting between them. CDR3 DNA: TGCGCCAGCAGCCAAGAACACCCGGGGCCTCAAGAGACCCAGTACTTC. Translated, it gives CASSQEHPGPQETQYF.

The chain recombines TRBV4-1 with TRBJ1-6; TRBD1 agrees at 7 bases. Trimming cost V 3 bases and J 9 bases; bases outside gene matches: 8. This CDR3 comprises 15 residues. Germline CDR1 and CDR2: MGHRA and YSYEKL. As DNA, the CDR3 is TGCGCCAGCAGCCAGGGCGCGGCAGGGGGTTCACCCCTCCACTTT. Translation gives CASSQGAAGGSPLHF.

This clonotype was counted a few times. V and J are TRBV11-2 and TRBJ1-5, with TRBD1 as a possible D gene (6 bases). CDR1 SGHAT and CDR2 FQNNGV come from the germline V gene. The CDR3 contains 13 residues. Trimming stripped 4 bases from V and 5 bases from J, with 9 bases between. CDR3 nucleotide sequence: TGTGCCAGCAGCTCGGACAGCTATCAGCCCCAGCATTTT. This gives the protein CASSSDSYQPQHF.

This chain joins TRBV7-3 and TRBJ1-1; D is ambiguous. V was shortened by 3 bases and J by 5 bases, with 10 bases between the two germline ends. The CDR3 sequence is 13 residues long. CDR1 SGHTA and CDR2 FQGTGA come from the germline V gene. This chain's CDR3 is CASSFGVGTEAFF. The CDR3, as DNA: TGTGCCAGCAGCTTTGGGGTGGGGACTGAAGCTTTCTTT.

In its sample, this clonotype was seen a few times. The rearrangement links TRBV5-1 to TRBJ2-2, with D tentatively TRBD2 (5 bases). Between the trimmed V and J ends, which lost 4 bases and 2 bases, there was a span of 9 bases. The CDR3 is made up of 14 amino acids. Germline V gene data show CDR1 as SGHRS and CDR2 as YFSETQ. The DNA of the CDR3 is TGCGCCAGCAGCCAAGGACTCAACACCGGGGAGCTGTTTTTT. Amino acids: CASSQGLNTGELFF. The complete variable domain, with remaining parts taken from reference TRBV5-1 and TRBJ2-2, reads KAGVTQTPRYLIKTRGQQVTLSCSPISGHRSVSWYQQTPGQGLQFLFEYFSETQRNKGNFPGRFSGRQFSNSRSEMNVSTLELGDSALYLCASSQGLNTGELFFGEGSRLTVL.

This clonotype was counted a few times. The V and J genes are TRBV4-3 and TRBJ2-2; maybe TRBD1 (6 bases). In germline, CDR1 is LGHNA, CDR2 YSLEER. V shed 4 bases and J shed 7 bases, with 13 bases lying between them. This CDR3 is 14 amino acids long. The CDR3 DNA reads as TGCGCCAGCAGCCCGGGACATTATTTCGGGGAGCTGTTTTTT. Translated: CASSPGHYFGELFF.

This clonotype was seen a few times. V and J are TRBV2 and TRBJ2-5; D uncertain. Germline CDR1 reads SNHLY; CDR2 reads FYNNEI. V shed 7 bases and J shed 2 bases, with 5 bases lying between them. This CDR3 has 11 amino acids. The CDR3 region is CASMRQETQYF. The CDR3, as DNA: TGTGCCAGCATGAGGCAAGAGACCCAGTACTTC. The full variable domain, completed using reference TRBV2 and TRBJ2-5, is EPEVTQTPSHQVTQMGQEVILRCVPISNHLYFYWYRQILGQKVEFLVSFYNNEISEKSEIFDDQFSVERPDGSNFTLKIRSTKLEDSAMYFCASMRQETQYFGPGTRLLVL.

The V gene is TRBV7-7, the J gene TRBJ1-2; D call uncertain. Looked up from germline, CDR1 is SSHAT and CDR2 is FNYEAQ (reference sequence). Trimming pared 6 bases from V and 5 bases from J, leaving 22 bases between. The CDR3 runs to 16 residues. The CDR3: CASRAPSHPSRYGYTF. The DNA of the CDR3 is TGTGCCAGCAGAGCCCCCTCCCATCCGTCGCGGTATGGCTACACCTTC.

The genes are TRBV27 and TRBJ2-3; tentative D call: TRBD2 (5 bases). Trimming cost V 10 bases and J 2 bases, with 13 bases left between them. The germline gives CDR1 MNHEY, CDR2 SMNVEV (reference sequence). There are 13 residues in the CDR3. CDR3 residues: CAIRGLTTDTQYF. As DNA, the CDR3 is TGTGCCATCCGTGGACTCACCACAGATACGCAGTATTTT.

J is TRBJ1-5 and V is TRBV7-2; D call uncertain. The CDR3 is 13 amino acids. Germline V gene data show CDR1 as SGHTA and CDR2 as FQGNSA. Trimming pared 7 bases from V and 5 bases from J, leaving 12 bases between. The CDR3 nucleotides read TGTGCCAGCACCCGGACCTCCTATCAGCCCCAGCATTTT. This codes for CASTRTSYQPQHF.

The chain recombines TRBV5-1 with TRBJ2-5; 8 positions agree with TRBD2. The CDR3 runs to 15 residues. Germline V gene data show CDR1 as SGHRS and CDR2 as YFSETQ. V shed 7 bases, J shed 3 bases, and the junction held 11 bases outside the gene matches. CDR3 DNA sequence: TGCGCCAGCGCCGCCGGAACTAGCGGTGAAGAGACCCAGTACTTC. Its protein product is CASAAGTSGEETQYF.

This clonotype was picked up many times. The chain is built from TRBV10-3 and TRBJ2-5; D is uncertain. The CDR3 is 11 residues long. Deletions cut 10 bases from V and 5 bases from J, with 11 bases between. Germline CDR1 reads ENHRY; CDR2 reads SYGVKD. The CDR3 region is CATGQVETQYF. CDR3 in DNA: TGTGCCACGGGCCAAGTCGAGACCCAGTACTTC.

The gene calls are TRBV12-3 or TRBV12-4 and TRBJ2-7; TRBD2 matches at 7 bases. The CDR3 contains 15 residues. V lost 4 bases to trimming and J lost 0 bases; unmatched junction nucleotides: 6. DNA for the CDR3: TGTGCCAGCAGTTCTCTAGCGGCGAGCTCCTACGAGCAGTACTTC. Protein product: CASSSLAASSYEQYF.